This T cell receptor (beta chain) was recovered during a study of shared clonotypes between healthy human individuals. About the research overall: Aged between 18 and 49, the donors were two women and three men.

Data came from immunoSEQ multiplex PCR; TCRdb stores just in-frame clones and leaves some out. There are roughly 1,100,000 clones in the sample; 70% to 80% occur only once, and roughly 1.5% lies in the top ten. A single count supports this clone. Donors included only healthy HIV-negative adults lacking recent acute infections or vaccinations. Investigators divided CD4+ cells into CD45RA+ naive and CD45RA-negative memory subsets. The V gene's germline CDR1 is SGDLS and CDR2 YYNGEE. This CDR3 is 12 amino acids long. Trimming took 5 bases from V and 5 from J, leaving 8 bases between them. The source material was memory CD4+ T cells sorted from blood. Indicated subset: CD45RA-negative fraction. The chain has TRBV9 and TRBJ2-1; the D is unclear. The sequence derives from a man aged 18 to 30 in good health. The CDR3 DNA is TGTGCCAGCAGGGATATTAACAATGAGCAGTTCTTC. Its protein is CASRDINNEQFF.